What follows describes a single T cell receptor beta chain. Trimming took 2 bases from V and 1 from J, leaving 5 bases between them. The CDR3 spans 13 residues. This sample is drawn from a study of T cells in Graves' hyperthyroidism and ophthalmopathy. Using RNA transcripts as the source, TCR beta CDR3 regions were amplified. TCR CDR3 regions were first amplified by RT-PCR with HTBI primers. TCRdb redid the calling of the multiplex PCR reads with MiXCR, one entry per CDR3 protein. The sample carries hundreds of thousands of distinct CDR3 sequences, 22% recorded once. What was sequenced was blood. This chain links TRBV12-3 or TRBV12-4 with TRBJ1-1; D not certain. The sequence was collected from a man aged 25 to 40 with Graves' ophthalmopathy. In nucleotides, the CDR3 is TGTGCCAGCAGTTTATTTGGGAACACTGAAGCTTTCTTT. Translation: CASSLFGNTEAFF.